The 17 T cell receptor beta chains below all came from one sample that was sequenced in a study of T cell clonality in common variable immunodeficiency. Whole-study findings and limits: Common variable immunodeficiency TCR beta sequences reportedly had fewer deletions and N-nucleotide insertions.

The protocol was immunoSEQ multiplex PCR, while the TCRdb copy is restricted to in-frame clones and leaves out a portion. Listed for the sample are around 13,000 clones, none seen a single time. No antigen has been assigned to these receptors. The sample was peripheral blood mononuclear cells. The receptor set was obtained from a human donor with common variable immunodeficiency.

The part of the CDR3 DNA that was read is TGTGCCAGCGGCCGGGACTCTGGTCCCTCCTACGAG. It yields the protein CASGRDSGPSYE. In full, the CDR3 is CASGRDSGPSYEQYF. The chain links TRBV7-6 to TRBJ2-7, with D perhaps TRBD2 (6 bases). The read ends 3 residues early relative to the CDR3; the germline J gene fills the gap. Germline CDR1 SGHVS, CDR2 FNYEAQ. V was pared by 8 bases and J by 0 bases, with 17 bases between. The CDR3 extends over 15 amino acids.

This clone came up a few times. The observed sequence ends 3 residues before the CDR3 terminus, with the missing tail filled in from the germline J gene. The chain links TRBV19 to TRBJ2-7, with D maybe TRBD1 (7 bases). Germline V CDR1 and CDR2: LNHDA, SQIVND (reference sequence). V dropped 7 bases and J dropped 2 bases, with 15 bases sitting between them. This CDR3 is 14 amino acids long. CDR3 residues: CASTMGRGAYEQYF. The CDR3 DNA, read in part, is TGTGCCAGTACCATGGGCAGGGGGGCCTACGAG.

To note about this clone: The read ends 3 residues shy of where the CDR3 ends; the end is completed using the germline J gene. The rearrangement uses TRBV7-2 and TRBJ1-2, with 7 bases matching TRBD1. Looked up from germline, CDR1 is SGHTA and CDR2 is FQGNSA. CDR3 size: 12 residues. V was pared by 5 bases and J by 7 bases, with 4 bases of the junction left unmatched. The covered CDR3 bases are TGTGCCAGCAGCGACAGGGTTGCTGGC. It yields the protein CASSDRVAG. Given in full, the CDR3 is CASSDRVAGYTF.

This clone occurred a few times. Read data end 3 residues before the CDR3 end; the end is taken from the germline J gene. The V gene is TRBV2, the J gene TRBJ2-7; D unresolved. Trimming left V 6 bases short and J 5 bases short, with 8 bases between. CDR3 length: 11 residues. Per germline, CDR1 SNHLY and CDR2 FYNNEI. The CDR3 region is CASRQADEQYF. Incomplete CDR3 DNA: TGTGCCAGCAGGCAGGCTGACGAG.

The sample holds a few counts of this clone. The read finishes 3 residues shy of the CDR3 end, and the germline J gene is used to complete it. This chain connects TRBV5-1 to TRBJ1-6; 7 bases fit TRBD1. Germline V gene lookup returns CDR1 SGHRS and CDR2 YFSETQ. CDR3 size: 17 residues. V was clipped by 0 bases and J by 5 bases; unmatched bases: 8. The CDR3 sequence is CASSLAPPGQNNSPLHF. The DNA read from the CDR3 is TGCGCCAGCAGCTTGGCCCCTCCGGGACAGAATAATTCACCC.

Worth noting for this clone: The read terminates 3 residues before the CDR3 end, so the remaining end is supplied by the germline J gene. The chain is built from TRBV7-3 and TRBJ2-1; D is unclear. The CDR3 has 13 amino acids. With 1 base removed from V and 5 bases from J, the gap between germline ends came to 6 bases. The V gene's germline CDR1 is SGHTA and CDR2 FQGTGA. CDR3 residues: CASSLSQDNEQFF. The part of the CDR3 DNA that was read is TGTGCCAGCAGCTTAAGTCAGGACAATGAG.

This clone is deemed medium-sized. The CDR3 end falls 3 residues outside the read, so it is completed with the germline J gene. The rearrangement joins TRBV7-4 to TRBJ2-7; 7 bases line up with TRBD1. After removal of 2 bases from V and 2 bases from J, the junction contained 15 bases not matched to a gene. Germline loops: CDR1 SGHVT, CDR2 SQSDAQ. The CDR3 spans 18 residues. CDR3 protein: CASSLSPPLTGATYEQYF. CDR3 DNA, as far as it was read: TGTGCCAGCAGCTTATCTCCCCCCCTAACAGGGGCGACCTACGAG.

This clone is classed as medium-sized. Sequencing ends 3 residues short of the CDR3 end; the germline J gene provides the rest. The chain is built from TRBV29-1 and TRBJ2-2; tentative D call: TRBD1 (5 bases). Germline CDR1 is SQVTM and CDR2 is ANQGSEA. The CDR3 spans 13 residues. The germline V and J ends were trimmed by 6 bases and 1 base, with 9 bases remaining between them. The CDR3 loop is CSVRQKNTGELFF. The CDR3 DNA, read in part, is TGCAGCGTCCGACAGAAGAACACCGGGGAG.

Sample share makes this clone medium-sized. The missing CDR3 end, 3 residues past where the read stops, is filled in from the germline J gene. This sequence joins TRBV4-2 and TRBJ2-1; 15 bases are shared with TRBD2. This CDR3 region has 20 residues. From germline, CDR1 is LGHNA and CDR2 YNFKEQ. V dropped 4 bases and J dropped 0; count of bases not matched to a gene: 10. CDR3 region: CASSPRWTSGGARSYNEQFF. Incomplete CDR3 DNA: TGTGCCAGCAGCCCACGCTGGACTAGCGGGGGGGCCCGCTCCTACAATGAG.

Details on this clone: The CDR3 extends 3 residues past the end of the read, so its final part is completed from the germline J gene. The chain recombines TRBV7-9 with TRBJ2-1; 11 nucleotides line up with TRBD2. V was clipped by 5 bases and J by 5 bases; unmatched bases: 5. Germline CDR1 reads SEHNR; CDR2 reads FQNEAQ (reference sequence). The CDR3 consists of 15 residues. This CDR3 reads CASSPGTSGHNEQFF. CDR3 DNA, as far as it was read: TGTGCCAGCAGCCCCGGGACTAGCGGACACAATGAG.

Note on this clone: The missing CDR3 end, 3 residues past where the read stops, is filled in from the germline J gene. This chain joins TRBV7-9 and TRBJ2-5; TRBD2 matches 7 bases. V dropped 2 bases and J dropped 3; count of bases not matched to a gene: 3. The germline CDR1 and CDR2 sequences are SEHNR and FQNEAQ (reference sequence). CDR3 size: 14 residues. The sequenced CDR3 bases are TGTGCCAGCAGCTTAAGGCTAGCGGAAGAGACC. This sequence encodes CASSLRLAEET. The whole CDR3 is CASSLRLAEETQYF. The full variable domain, in which reference TRBV7-9 and TRBJ2-5 provide the parts outside the CDR3, is DTGVSQNPRHKITKRGQNVTFRCDPISEHNRLYWYRQTLGQGPEFLTYFQNEAQLEKSRLLSDRFSAERPKGSFSTLEIQRTEQGDSAMYLCASSLRLAEETQYFGPGTRLLVL.

This clone was seen more than once but under ten times. The CDR3 extends 3 residues past the end of the read, so its final part is completed from the germline J gene. The rearrangement uses TRBV7-9 and TRBJ2-1; TRBD1 matches at 10 bases. In germline, CDR1 is SEHNR, CDR2 FQNEAQ (reference sequence). The trim removed 3 bases at V and 2 bases at J, leaving 1 base unmatched. The CDR3 is 15 amino acids. The CDR3 region is CASSFGTGAYNEQFF. The part of the CDR3 DNA that was read is TGTGCCAGCAGCTTCGGGACAGGGGCCTACAATGAG. The entire variable domain, with the rest obtained from reference TRBV7-9 and TRBJ2-1, is as follows: DTGVSQNPRHKITKRGQNVTFRCDPISEHNRLYWYRQTLGQGPEFLTYFQNEAQLEKSRLLSDRFSAERPKGSFSTLEIQRTEQGDSAMYLCASSFGTGAYNEQFFGPGTRLTVL.

This clone came up a few times. The read terminates 3 residues ahead of where the CDR3 ends, so the germline J gene completes it. The V call is TRBV7-9, the J call TRBJ1-4; tentatively, D is TRBD1 (6 bases). This CDR3 region has 14 residues. The V end was cut by 1 base, the J end by 6 bases, with 9 bases between. Germline V CDR1 and CDR2: SEHNR, FQNEAQ (reference sequence). The DNA read from the CDR3 is TGTGCCAGCAGCTTAGGCCAGGGGTATGAAAAA. Its protein is CASSLGQGYEK. Given in full, the CDR3 is CASSLGQGYEKLFF.

In this sample, this clone turned up a few times. The CDR3 end lies 3 residues beyond the end of the read and is filled in from the germline J gene. This chain joins TRBV11-2 and TRBJ2-2, with 11 bases matching TRBD2. CDR3 length: 15 residues. V was clipped by 5 bases and J by 7 bases; unmatched bases: 6. Germline V CDR1 and CDR2: SGHAT, FQNNGV. CDR3 DNA, as far as it was read: TGTGCCAGCAGCATCACTAGCGGGGGTGTCGGGGAG. Translated, it gives CASSITSGGVGE. The whole CDR3 reads CASSITSGGVGELFF.

The table lists this clone with a few counts. The CDR3 end lies 3 residues beyond the end of the read and is filled in from the germline J gene. The chain carries TRBV19 and TRBJ2-2; D possibly corresponds to TRBD2 (6 bases). Germline V gene lookup returns CDR1 LNHDA and CDR2 SQIVND (reference sequence). The CDR3 has 15 residues. V lost 3 bases to trimming and J lost 4 bases, with 12 bases between them. CDR3 bases read: TGTGCCAGTAGTATGCGGGAAGCGATCACCGGGGAG. It encodes CASSMREAITGE. In full, the CDR3 is CASSMREAITGELFF.

In its sample, this clone was seen a few times. The read finishes 3 residues shy of the CDR3 end, and the germline J gene is used to complete it. This chain joins TRBV19 and TRBJ1-2, with D uncertain. CDR1 LNHDA and CDR2 SQIVND come from the germline V gene (reference sequence). The CDR3 sequence is 12 residues long. CDR3 DNA, as far as it was read: TGTGCCAGTAGTCTAACGCCCCTGGGC. Protein product: CASSLTPLG. The full CDR3 protein reads CASSLTPLGYTF.

Comments on this clone: The read ends 3 residues before the CDR3 terminus; that terminus is restored from the germline J gene. The chain is built from TRBV7-3 and TRBJ2-5; 7 nucleotides align to TRBD1. CDR3 length: 13 residues. Trimming at V came to 5 bases and at J to 4 bases, leaving 4 bases not matched to a gene. Germline assignment: CDR1 SGHTA and CDR2 FQGTGA. Incomplete CDR3 DNA: TGTGCCAGCAGCCCCGGGACAGTAGAGACC. As protein: CASSPGTVET. The full CDR3 sequence reads CASSPGTVETQYF.